Reported below is one TCR beta chain. Germline V gives CDR1 SGHRS, CDR2 YFSETQ. V gave up 6 bases and J gave up 2 bases, with 12 bases separating them. CDR3 length: 13 amino acids. The data are from a study of control samples from healthy donors and cancer patients. Some clones are missing from TCRdb's copy, which holds only in-frame ones; the method was immunoSEQ multiplex PCR. The table shows approximately 89,000 clones, with 86% occurring only once. The sequencing input was blood. The clonotype originates from a man in his thirties or forties in good health. The rearrangement joins TRBV5-1 to TRBJ2-7, with unresolved D. The CDR3 region is CASIKPLAYEQYF. The CDR3 coding sequence is TGCGCCAGCATAAAACCGTTGGCCTACGAGCAGTACTTC.